These 12 T cell receptor beta chains were all obtained from the same sample, sequenced in a study of patients and donors after allogeneic stem cell transplantation. Using its own MiXCR run on the RT-PCR reads, TCRdb lists one record per CDR3 protein. This table holds about 960,000 distinct CDR3 sequences, about a sixth found once. The specimen sequenced was blood, either unsorted or a sorted T cell fraction (not recorded which). These receptors all stem from a human donor who was either an allogeneic HSCT recipient or a stem cell or donor lymphocyte infusion donor (not recorded which). It is not recorded whose cells these are; they may come from a transplant donor.

This clonotype was seen only a few times. The gene calls are TRBV12-3 or TRBV12-4 and TRBJ2-3; D may correspond to TRBD1 or TRBD2 (5 bases each). V was clipped by 6 bases and J by 9 bases, with 13 bases between them. This CDR3 is 12 amino acids long. In DNA, the CDR3 is TGTGCCAGCAGCAACAACCGGGACACGCAGTATTTT. Translation: CASSNNRDTQYF.

This clonotype was observed at least ten times. The chain recombines TRBV27 with TRBJ2-1, with a weak D call TRBD2 (5 bases). The CDR3 covers 13 residues. Deletions cut 7 bases from V and 13 bases from J, with 20 bases between. Germline-derived CDR1 and CDR2 are MNHEY and SMNVEV (reference sequence). The CDR3 loop is CASKRGLRGVQFF. The CDR3 DNA follows: TGTGCCAGCAAACGTGGGCTACGGGGAGTCCAGTTCTTC.

V and J are TRBV12-3 or TRBV12-4 and TRBJ2-7; 9 positions match TRBD2. This CDR3 has 15 residues. After removal of 6 bases from V and 2 bases from J, the junction contained 8 bases not matched to a gene. As DNA, the CDR3 is TGTGCCAGCAGCAATCGAGCGGGGGGCCCCTACGAGCAGTACTTC. It is translated as CASSNRAGGPYEQYF.

J is TRBJ2-5 and V is TRBV4-1; 9 nucleotides agree with TRBD1. CDR1 and CDR2 (germline): MGHRA, YSYEKL. CDR3 length equals 16 residues. The J segment lost 7 bases and the V segment lost 0 bases, leaving 9 bases of the junction unmatched. CDR3 bases: TGCGCCAGCAGCCAAGATGACAGGGGGTCCGGAGGGACCCAGTACTTC. It translates to CASSQDDRGSGGTQYF.

The sample holds many counts of this clonotype. V usage is TRBV12-3 or TRBV12-4 and J usage is TRBJ1-1; D call uncertain. Trimming removed 7 bases at V and 0 bases at J, with 12 bases between. The CDR3 extends over 14 amino acids. CDR3 coding DNA: TGTGCCAGCATGTTGGACGGAATGAACACTGAAGCTTTCTTT. Translated, it gives CASMLDGMNTEAFF.

This clonotype was seen ten or more times. CDR3 DNA sequence: TGTGCCAGCAGAGGACCAGGACAGGGGAATTACTACGAGCAGTACTTC. As protein: CASRGPGQGNYYEQYF. The gene calls are TRBV27 and TRBJ2-7; TRBD1 matches 9 bases. Germline loops: CDR1 MNHEY, CDR2 SMNVEV (reference sequence). V dropped 6 bases and J dropped 3; count of bases not matched to a gene: 12. The CDR3 runs 16 residues.

The rearrangement joins TRBV7-8 to TRBJ2-3, with 7 bases identical to TRBD1. The V and J ends lost 0 bases and 3 bases, in that order; junction bases with no gene match: 9. In germline, CDR1 is SGHVS, CDR2 FQNEAQ. This CDR3 spans 17 amino acids. CDR3 bases: TGTGCCAGCAGCTTAGCGCTGGACAGGAGCTTAACAGATACGCAGTATTTT. Protein sequence: CASSLALDRSLTDTQYF.

This clonotype appeared many times. This chain links TRBV5-1 with TRBJ2-3, with 9 bases matching TRBD2. Germline loops: CDR1 SGHRS, CDR2 YFSETQ. This CDR3 region has 16 residues. V was clipped by 0 bases and J by 2 bases; unmatched bases: 4. DNA for the CDR3: TGCGCCAGCAGCTTGGCGGTAGCGGGGGTCACAGATACGCAGTATTTT. The encoded protein is CASSLAVAGVTDTQYF.

The CDR3 region is CAIVPGLATDTQYF. For the CDR3, the DNA is TGTGCTATTGTCCCGGGACTAGCAACAGATACGCAGTATTTT. This chain links TRBV28 with TRBJ2-3, with 9 bases matching TRBD2. Germline V gives CDR1 MDHEN, CDR2 SYDVKM. The length of the CDR3 is 14 residues.

The V call is TRBV6-1, the J call TRBJ1-4, with D unclear. Trimming took 3 bases from V and 7 from J, leaving 12 bases between them. Germline loops: CDR1 MNHNS, CDR2 SASEGT. The CDR3 sequence is 14 residues long. CDR3 DNA: TGTGCCAGCAGTGATTATGGGTTTGCTGAAAAACTGTTTTTT. Translated: CASSDYGFAEKLFF.

The chain carries TRBV7-8 and TRBJ1-2; the D is unclear. Germline V gene data show CDR1 as SGHVS and CDR2 as FQNEAQ. The V end was cut by 8 bases, the J end by 3 bases, with 13 bases between. The CDR3 covers 13 residues. DNA for the CDR3: TGTGCCAGCCGGGGATATTCTCACTATGGCTACACCTTC. The encoded protein is CASRGYSHYGYTF.

This clonotype was seen only a few times. J is TRBJ2-7 and V is TRBV9; 7 bases agree with TRBD2. CDR1 is SGDLS, CDR2 YYNGEE, per germline. The J segment lost 3 bases and the V segment lost 0 bases, leaving 9 bases of the junction unmatched. CDR3 size: 16 residues. DNA of the CDR3: TGTGCCAGCAGCGTAGGGGCTAGCGGAGGCTTCTACGAGCAGTACTTC. Its protein product is CASSVGASGGFYEQYF.